This is a list of T cell receptor beta chains from one sample in a study of control samples from healthy donors and cancer patients. Profiled with immunoSEQ multiplex PCR; TCRdb holds only in-frame clones, not every one. The repertoire holds 190,000 or so clones, with 90% to 95% as singletons. The sample was blood. Receptor source: a man younger than 35 in good health. CDR3s include the opening cysteine and the closing phenylalanine or tryptophan. The D gene is left open where the match is weak. Clone size is stated in some rows and not others, as once, few, many or a class when expanded.

CDR3aa: CASSSRGQVQETQYF
CDR3nt: TGTGCCAGCAGCTCTAGAGGACAGGTCCAAGAGACCCAGTACTTC
j_gene: TRBJ2-5
d_gene: TRBD1
v_gene: TRBV28
abundance: -

CDR3aa: CASSVPDLSSYNSPLHF
CDR3nt: TGTGCCAGCAGTGTCCCCGACTTAAGCTCCTATAATTCACCCCTCCACTTT
j_gene: TRBJ1-6
d_gene: -
v_gene: TRBV6-1
abundance: -

CDR3aa: CASSTSRGQGTEQYF
CDR3nt: TGTGCCAGTAGTACATCCAGAGGGCAGGGTACTGAGCAGTACTTC
j_gene: TRBJ2-7
d_gene: -
v_gene: TRBV19
abundance: -

CDR3aa: CASSPRTGYEAFF
CDR3nt: TGTGCCAGCAGCCCCCGGACAGGTTATGAAGCTTTCTTT
j_gene: TRBJ1-1
d_gene: TRBD1
v_gene: TRBV6-5
abundance: -

CDR3aa: CASSQDRTGDYNEQFF
CDR3nt: TGCGCCAGCAGCCAAGATAGGACAGGGGATTACAATGAGCAGTTCTTC
j_gene: TRBJ2-1
d_gene: TRBD1
v_gene: TRBV4-1
abundance: -

CDR3aa: CASSEPGIGNTIYF
CDR3nt: TGTGCCAGCAGTGAACCGGGGATCGGAAACACCATATATTTT
j_gene: TRBJ1-3
d_gene: -
v_gene: TRBV6-1
abundance: -

CDR3aa: CASSSGTSGVKRFF
CDR3nt: TGTGCCAGCAGCTCCGGGACTAGCGGGGTAAAGCGGTTCTTC
j_gene: TRBJ2-1
d_gene: TRBD2
v_gene: TRBV5-4
abundance: -

CDR3aa: CASSETGGTLSGEQYF
CDR3nt: TGTGCCAGCAGTGAAACAGGGGGTACCTTGTCCGGCGAGCAGTACTTC
j_gene: TRBJ2-7
d_gene: TRBD1
v_gene: TRBV25-1
abundance: once

CDR3aa: CASSLEADTQYF
CDR3nt: TGTGCCAGCTCACTGGAGGCAGATACGCAGTATTTT
j_gene: TRBJ2-3
d_gene: -
v_gene: TRBV18
abundance: -

CDR3aa: CATSDRTSGRDNEQFF
CDR3nt: TGTGCCACCAGTGATCGGACTAGCGGGAGAGACAATGAGCAGTTCTTC
j_gene: TRBJ2-1
d_gene: TRBD2
v_gene: TRBV24-1
abundance: -

CDR3aa: CASSVSTDTQYF
CDR3nt: TGTGCCAGTAGTGTTAGCACAGATACGCAGTATTTT
j_gene: TRBJ2-3
d_gene: -
v_gene: TRBV19
abundance: -

CDR3aa: CASAGGFGYQYF
CDR3nt: TGTGCCAGCGCCGGGGGTTTTGGGTATCAGTATTTT
j_gene: TRBJ2-3
d_gene: -
v_gene: TRBV7-9
abundance: once

CDR3aa: CASSLELAGSTDTQYF
CDR3nt: TGTGCCAGCAGCTTGGAGCTAGCGGGGAGCACAGATACGCAGTATTTT
j_gene: TRBJ2-3
d_gene: TRBD2
v_gene: TRBV5-5
abundance: -

CDR3aa: CARPGGARHLPGYTF
CDR3nt: TGTGCCCGGCCGGGGGGGGCCCGACACTTGCCCGGCTACACCTTC
j_gene: TRBJ1-2
d_gene: -
v_gene: TRBV21-1
abundance: -

CDR3aa: CASSLAVYNEQFF
CDR3nt: TGCGCCAGCAGCTTGGCGGTCTACAATGAGCAGTTCTTC
j_gene: TRBJ2-1
d_gene: -
v_gene: TRBV5-1
abundance: -

CDR3aa: CASSPSGRTDTQYF
CDR3nt: TGTGCCAGCAGCCCCAGCGGGCGCACAGATACGCAGTATTTT
j_gene: TRBJ2-3
d_gene: -
v_gene: TRBV6-6
abundance: -

CDR3aa: CASSPGGQGSGYTF
CDR3nt: TGTGCCAGCAGCCCTGGGGGACAGGGGAGCGGCTACACCTTC
j_gene: TRBJ1-2
d_gene: TRBD1
v_gene: TRBV28
abundance: -

CDR3aa: CASSSNPRADNSPLHF
CDR3nt: TGTGCCAGCAGCTCGAACCCCCGGGCAGATAATTCACCCCTCCACTTT
j_gene: TRBJ1-6
d_gene: -
v_gene: TRBV5-5
abundance: -

CDR3aa: CASKEVRDLYSPLHF
CDR3nt: TGTGCCAGCAAAGAGGTCAGAGATTTGTATTCACCCCTCCACTTT
j_gene: TRBJ1-6
d_gene: -
v_gene: TRBV2
abundance: -

CDR3aa: CASSRAGEETQYF
CDR3nt: TGCGCCAGCAGCCGTGCAGGCGAGGAGACCCAGTACTTC
j_gene: TRBJ2-5
d_gene: -
v_gene: TRBV5-1
abundance: -

CDR3aa: CASSDGRGELFF
CDR3nt: TGTGCCAGCAGTGACGGCAGGGGGGAGCTGTTTTTT
j_gene: TRBJ2-2
d_gene: -
v_gene: TRBV6-1
abundance: -

CDR3aa: CASSYAGTDTQYF
CDR3nt: TGTGCCAGCAGTTACGCTGGGACAGATACGCAGTATTTT
j_gene: TRBJ2-3
d_gene: -
v_gene: TRBV6-2/TRBV6-3
abundance: -

CDR3aa: CASSAPGQGDGNTIYF
CDR3nt: TGTGCCAGCAGTGCGCCGGGACAGGGGGACGGAAACACCATATATTTT
j_gene: TRBJ1-3
d_gene: TRBD1
v_gene: TRBV28
abundance: few

CDR3aa: CATSEPARGNEQFF
CDR3nt: TGTGCCACCAGTGAACCAGCGCGGGGCAATGAGCAGTTCTTC
j_gene: TRBJ2-1
d_gene: -
v_gene: TRBV24-1
abundance: once

CDR3aa: CASSGDSNQPQHF
CDR3nt: TGTGCCAGTAGCGGGGACAGCAATCAGCCCCAGCATTTT
j_gene: TRBJ1-5
d_gene: -
v_gene: TRBV19
abundance: -

CDR3aa: CASSPVGGQYF
CDR3nt: TGTGCCAGCAGCCCCGTGGGAGGGCAGTACTTC
j_gene: TRBJ2-7
d_gene: -
v_gene: TRBV7-9
abundance: -

CDR3aa: CATSDVGHDSFNEKLFF
CDR3nt: TGTGCCACCAGTGATGTGGGCCACGACTCCTTTAATGAAAAACTGTTTTTT
j_gene: TRBJ1-4
d_gene: -
v_gene: TRBV24-1
abundance: -

CDR3aa: CASSEASVLADTQYF
CDR3nt: TGTGCCAGCAGTGAGGCTAGCGTGTTGGCAGATACGCAGTATTTT
j_gene: TRBJ2-3
d_gene: -
v_gene: TRBV2
abundance: -

CDR3aa: CASSFWAPGGTDTQYF
CDR3nt: TGCGCCAGCAGCTTCTGGGCTCCAGGCGGCACAGATACGCAGTATTTT
j_gene: TRBJ2-3
d_gene: -
v_gene: TRBV5-1
abundance: -

CDR3aa: CASSLISTDTQYF
CDR3nt: TGTGCCAGCAGTCTGATCAGCACAGATACGCAGTATTTT
j_gene: TRBJ2-3
d_gene: -
v_gene: TRBV12-3/TRBV12-4
abundance: once

CDR3aa: CASSDQGSYTF
CDR3nt: TGTGCCAGCAGTGACCAGGGAAGCTACACCTTC
j_gene: TRBJ1-2
d_gene: -
v_gene: TRBV6-4
abundance: -

CDR3aa: CATSDRGGPSTDTQYF
CDR3nt: TGTGCCACCAGTGATAGGGGAGGGCCTAGCACAGATACGCAGTATTTT
j_gene: TRBJ2-3
d_gene: TRBD2
v_gene: TRBV24-1
abundance: -

CDR3aa: CASRTNLLVNTEAFF
CDR3nt: TGTGCCAGCAGGACCAACCTCCTAGTGAACACTGAAGCTTTCTTT
j_gene: TRBJ1-1
d_gene: -
v_gene: TRBV6-5
abundance: -

CDR3aa: CASSLQGAIYEQYF
CDR3nt: TGTGCCAGCAGCTTGCAGGGGGCGATTTACGAGCAGTACTTC
j_gene: TRBJ2-7
d_gene: TRBD1
v_gene: TRBV7-9
abundance: -

CDR3aa: CASSPGLAGGTDTQYF
CDR3nt: TGTGCCAGCAGCCCTGGACTAGCGGGGGGCACAGATACGCAGTATTTT
j_gene: TRBJ2-3
d_gene: TRBD2
v_gene: TRBV5-6
abundance: -

CDR3aa: CASSLGGTAFGYEQFF
CDR3nt: TGTGCCAGCAGCTTGGGCGGGACAGCCTTTGGGTATGAGCAGTTCTTC
j_gene: TRBJ2-1
d_gene: -
v_gene: TRBV5-4
abundance: -

CDR3aa: CASSIRDISYEQYF
CDR3nt: TGTGCCAGCAGCATCCGGGACATCTCCTACGAGCAGTACTTC
j_gene: TRBJ2-7
d_gene: -
v_gene: TRBV9
abundance: -

CDR3aa: CASSQGVADSPLHF
CDR3nt: TGTGCCAGCAGCCAAGGAGTGGCCGACTCACCCCTCCACTTT
j_gene: TRBJ1-6
d_gene: -
v_gene: TRBV3-1/TRBV3-2
abundance: -

CDR3aa: CASSLGTSGITGELFF
CDR3nt: TGTGCCAGCAGCTTAGGAACTAGCGGGATCACCGGGGAGCTGTTTTTT
j_gene: TRBJ2-2
d_gene: TRBD2
v_gene: TRBV11-3
abundance: -